This entry lists 21 T cell receptor beta chains sequenced from one sample in a study of vaccination effects on CD4 cells after COVID-19. Expansion of antigen-specific CD4+ T cells with viral peptide pools was carried out by the ViraFEST assay before sequencing. Researchers isolated CD4+ T cells once 9 to 11 days of culture had elapsed. SARS-CoV-2 infected the person between March and December 2020, as confirmed by PCR. Here immunoSEQ multiplex PCR was the method, and the copy in TCRdb shows in-frame clones only, minus some. This sample has tens of thousands of clones, with around 82% found just once. These TCRs' antigens remain unknown. Sequencing used CD4+ T cells from PBMCs cultured with HIV peptides, obtained before COVID-19 vaccination. The subset: HIV-1 Nef peptide pool negative control/reference culture. The origin of the receptors is a human donor who had a prior SARS-CoV-2 infection.

There are a few counts of this clone. V is TRBV5-1 and J is TRBJ2-1; TRBD1 is a possible D gene (6 bases). V dropped 4 bases and J dropped 9 bases, with 20 bases sitting between them. CDR1 and CDR2 (germline): SGHRS, YFSETQ. The CDR3 has 15 amino acids. The CDR3 region is CASSLQGKKNSEQFF. Here the CDR3 DNA reads TGCGCCAGCAGCCTACAGGGTAAGAAAAACAGTGAGCAGTTCTTC.

V usage is TRBV19 and J usage is TRBJ1-1; the D gene is possibly TRBD1 (6 bases). Germline V gene data show CDR1 as LNHDA and CDR2 as SQIVND (reference sequence). The V end was cut by 6 bases, the J end by 4 bases, with 21 bases between. CDR3 length: 16 amino acids. The CDR3 nucleotides read TGTGCCAGTAGGGTGGGTAACTCAGGGGTTTCCACTGAAGCTTTCTTT. It is translated as CASRVGNSGVSTEAFF.

This chain joins TRBV2 and TRBJ1-2, with D hard to call. V lost 8 bases and J 0 bases, leaving 16 bases between the germline ends. Germline V gene data show CDR1 as SNHLY and CDR2 as FYNNEI. This CDR3 region has 15 residues. CDR3 in amino acids: CASSDLASTNYGYTF. DNA for the CDR3: TGTGCCAGCTCTGACCTGGCATCCACTAACTATGGCTACACCTTC.

This chain connects TRBV25-1 to TRBJ2-7; D gene unclear. The CDR3 consists of 14 residues. From germline, CDR1 is MGHDK and CDR2 SYGVNS. Trimming took off 4 bases at V and 0 bases at J, with 10 bases between the two ends. DNA for the CDR3: TGTGCCAGCAGTGCAGGCACCAGCTCCTACGAGCAGTACTTC. This translates into CASSAGTSSYEQYF.

This chain connects TRBV7-9 to TRBJ2-1; D is ambiguous. Germline values: CDR1 SEHNR, CDR2 FQNEAQ (reference sequence). CDR3 size: 13 residues. With 1 base removed from V and 5 bases from J, the gap between germline ends came to 6 bases. This chain's CDR3 is CASSLGSHNEQFF. The CDR3 coding sequence is TGTGCCAGCAGCTTAGGGTCTCACAATGAGCAGTTCTTC.

The chain joins TRBV4-2 to TRBJ1-1; 7 nucleotides agree with TRBD1. J lost 2 bases, V lost 4 bases, and 7 bases had no gene match. This CDR3 spans 15 amino acids. Germline V gene data show CDR1 as LGHNA and CDR2 as YNFKEQ. The CDR3 reads CASSLRQGYNTEAFF. In nucleotides, the CDR3 is TGTGCCAGCAGCCTACGACAGGGCTACAACACTGAAGCTTTCTTT.

The V call is TRBV7-8, the J call TRBJ2-2; D is unresolved. V dropped 3 bases and J dropped 6 bases, with 17 bases sitting between them. The CDR3 sequence is 16 residues long. CDR1 and CDR2 (germline): SGHVS, FQNEAQ. The CDR3: CASSFYRVGFPGELFF. CDR3 nucleotide sequence: TGTGCCAGCAGCTTTTATCGTGTAGGCTTCCCCGGGGAGCTGTTTTTT.

The genes are TRBV19 and TRBJ1-1; 8 positions agree with TRBD1. The CDR3 runs 15 residues. V lost 5 bases to trimming and J lost 0 bases; unmatched junction nucleotides: 5. The germline V gene has CDR1 LNHDA and CDR2 SQIVND (reference sequence). For the CDR3, the DNA is TGTGCCAGTAGTCCTCGGGACAGGATGAACACTGAAGCTTTCTTT. Its translation: CASSPRDRMNTEAFF.

The chain joins TRBV9 to TRBJ1-2, with D unresolved. Trimming stripped 0 bases from V and 1 base from J, with 7 bases between. This CDR3 comprises 14 residues. The germline gives CDR1 SGDLS, CDR2 YYNGEE. The CDR3 loop is CASSVEAHNYGYTF. CDR3 nucleotides: TGTGCCAGCAGCGTAGAGGCCCATAACTATGGCTACACCTTC.

The chain links TRBV5-1 to TRBJ2-5, with TRBD2 matching 9 bases. Germline V lookup: CDR1 SGHRS, CDR2 YFSETQ. Trimming cost V 4 bases and J 2 bases; bases outside gene matches: 6. The CDR3 runs to 15 residues. The CDR3, as DNA: TGCGCCAGCAGCATGGGACTAGCCGGTCAAGAGACCCAGTACTTC. This gives the protein CASSMGLAGQETQYF.

The rearrangement uses TRBV3-1 (or the pseudogene TRBV3-2) and TRBJ2-3; 7 nucleotides agree with TRBD2. Germline V CDR1 and CDR2: LGHDT, YNNKEL (reference sequence). J was trimmed by 6 bases and V by 1 base; bases with no gene match: 16. The CDR3 covers 18 residues. The CDR3 sequence: CASSQGASSGNGRDTQYF. The CDR3 DNA follows: TGTGCCAGCAGCCAAGGAGCGTCTAGCGGAAACGGTAGGGATACGCAGTATTTT.

The J gene is TRBJ1-2, the V gene TRBV5-6; 10 bases map to TRBD1. Looked up from germline, CDR1 is SGHDT and CDR2 is YYEEEE. V shed 0 bases, J shed 5 bases, and the junction held 4 bases outside the gene matches. This CDR3 is 15 amino acids long. The CDR3 protein is CASSLGGQGEYGYTF. Here the CDR3 DNA reads TGTGCCAGCAGCTTGGGCGGACAGGGGGAGTATGGCTACACCTTC. Full variable domain (remainder filled in from reference TRBV5-6 and TRBJ1-2): DAGVTQSPTHLIKTRGQQVTLRCSPKSGHDTVSWYQQALGQGPQFIFQYYEEEERQRGNFPDRFSGHQFPNYSSELNVNALLLGDSALYLCASSLGGQGEYGYTFGSGTRLTVV.

This rearrangement joins TRBV20-1 to TRBJ2-3, with D unclear. The CDR3 is made up of 11 amino acids. Germline V gives CDR1 DFQATT, CDR2 SNEGSKA (reference sequence). The germline V and J ends were trimmed by 0 bases and 7 bases, with 5 bases remaining between them. The CDR3 protein is CSARDQHTQYF. The CDR3 region has the DNA TGCAGTGCTAGAGATCAGCATACGCAGTATTTT.

The chain couples TRBV5-8 to TRBJ2-5; 8 bases agree with TRBD2. This CDR3 comprises 17 residues. The trim removed 4 bases at V and 5 bases at J, leaving 16 bases unmatched. Looked up from germline, CDR1 is SGHTS and CDR2 is YDEGEE. The CDR3 region is CASSPGTSGVGAETQYF. The CDR3 DNA follows: TGTGCCAGCAGCCCCGGGACTAGTGGGGTTGGGGCCGAGACCCAGTACTTC.

The chain links TRBV2 to TRBJ2-1, with TRBD2 as a possible D gene (6 bases). The germline gives CDR1 SNHLY, CDR2 FYNNEI. The CDR3 sequence is 16 residues long. Between the trimmed V and J ends, which lost 6 bases and 6 bases, there was a span of 21 bases. The chain's CDR3 is CASRRGGDPWGNEQFF. The CDR3 DNA reads TGTGCCAGCAGGCGGGGTGGGGACCCTTGGGGCAATGAGCAGTTCTTC.

This rearrangement joins TRBV24-1 to TRBJ2-3; 7 bases line up with TRBD2. The CDR3 contains 15 residues. Trimming removed 3 bases from V and 6 bases from J; junction bases left unmatched: 8. The germline gives CDR1 KGHDR, CDR2 SFDVKD. CDR3 coding DNA: TGTGCCACCAGTGATCCCCGCGGGAGTGGGGATACGCAGTATTTT. Translating it yields CATSDPRGSGDTQYF.

The chain couples TRBV11-3 to TRBJ2-3; D gene ambiguous. The V gene lost 0 bases and the J gene lost 6 bases, with 7 bases spanning the gap. The CDR3 loop spans 13 amino acids. In germline, CDR1 is SGHNT, CDR2 YENEEA. For the CDR3, the DNA is TGTGCCAGCAGCTTAGAGCCCGAGGATACGCAGTATTTT. Its protein is CASSLEPEDTQYF.

The chain uses TRBV9 and TRBJ2-7, with D possibly matching TRBD2 (6 bases). The CDR3 is made up of 14 amino acids. Trimming shortened V by 2 bases and J by 1 base, and 10 bases separated the two germline ends. Looked up from germline, CDR1 is SGDLS and CDR2 is YYNGEE. The CDR3: CASSVGTASYEQYF. Written as DNA, the CDR3 is TGTGCCAGCAGCGTGGGGACTGCATCCTACGAGCAGTACTTC.

The chain recombines TRBV4-1 with TRBJ1-2, with D maybe TRBD1 (5 bases). Germline values: CDR1 MGHRA, CDR2 YSYEKL. V gave up 3 bases and J gave up 0 bases, with 23 bases separating them. The CDR3 runs 19 residues. The CDR3 sequence is CASSQPVRGPTRSNYGYTF. CDR3 DNA sequence: TGCGCCAGCAGCCAGCCCGTTAGGGGTCCTACAAGATCTAACTATGGCTACACCTTC.

The chain couples TRBV30 to TRBJ1-5; TRBD1 is a possible D gene (5 bases). Trimming shortened V by 3 bases and J by 4 bases, and 13 bases separated the two germline ends. From germline, CDR1 is GTSNPN and CDR2 SVGIG (reference sequence). CDR3 size: 14 residues. CDR3 sequence: CAWSPGPTNQPQHF. CDR3 in DNA: TGTGCCTGGAGCCCGGGACCGACGAATCAGCCCCAGCATTTT.

The genes are TRBV12-2 and TRBJ1-1; TRBD1 is taken as the D call from the table, unchecked against the DNA. TRBV12-2 is designated a pseudogene. The CDR3 covers 14 residues. CDR3 sequence reads: CASRLQGFDTEAFF. DNA for the CDR3: TGTGCAAGTCGCCTCCAGGGTTTCGACACTGAAGCTTTCTTT.